This TCR beta chain derives from a study of T cells in Graves' hyperthyroidism and ophthalmopathy. Germline V gives CDR1 LNHDA, CDR2 SQIVND (reference sequence). Trimming removed 5 bases from V and 2 bases from J; junction bases left unmatched: 7. The CDR3 extends over 16 amino acids. TCR beta CDR3 regions were amplified from RNA. TCR CDR3 regions were first amplified by RT-PCR with HTBI primers. One entry per CDR3 protein results from TCRdb running MiXCR on the multiplex PCR reads. This sample has under 800,000 distinct CDR3 sequences, with less than 15% found just once. The chain carries TRBV19 and TRBJ2-3; 10 nucleotides align to TRBD1. The sequenced sample was blood. The sequence derives from a woman aged 18-29 years with Graves' hyperthyroidism. The CDR3 protein is CASSPRTGGLTDTQYF. Here the CDR3 DNA reads TGTGCCAGTAGTCCGCGGACAGGGGGTCTCACAGATACGCAGTATTTT.